Below are 16 T cell receptor beta chains sequenced from a single sample in a study of cytomegalovirus exposure and HLA in healthy donors. The PCR ran on 60 Vbeta and 13 Jbeta primers. Sequencing used immunoSEQ multiplex PCR; TCRdb keeps in-frame clones, though not all of them. This table holds about 130,000 clones, 81% found once. Sequencing was performed on PBMCs. The receptors were sampled from a man aged 18 to 30 in good health and CMV-seronegative.

The chain combines TRBV7-9 with TRBJ1-1; D is possibly TRBD1 (6 bases). CDR3 size: 15 residues. V was clipped by 3 bases and J by 2 bases, with 13 bases between them. Germline V gives CDR1 SEHNR, CDR2 FQNEAQ (reference sequence). The CDR3 protein is CASSLWGTPNTEAFF. CDR3 DNA: TGTGCCAGCAGCTTGTGGGGGACACCTAACACTGAAGCTTTCTTT.

The table lists this clone with a count of one. The rearrangement uses TRBV6-1 and TRBJ2-2; D gene unclear. The CDR3 is 14 amino acids. Germline CDR1 MNHNS, CDR2 SASEGT. Trimming removed 2 bases from V and 7 bases from J, with 11 bases in between. The DNA for the CDR3 is TGTGCCAGCAGTGAAAGCCCCGAACTCGGGGAGCTGTTTTTT. Amino acid sequence: CASSESPELGELFF.

J is TRBJ1-5 and V is TRBV5-1; D is ambiguous. Trimming removed 2 bases at V and 7 bases at J, with 10 bases between. CDR1 and CDR2 (germline): SGHRS, YFSETQ. The CDR3 consists of 13 residues. CDR3 sequence: CASSLASGQPQHF. The CDR3 region has the DNA TGCGCCAGCAGCTTAGCCTCCGGGCAGCCCCAGCATTTT.

This clone was recorded once. The CDR3 loop reads CATSRGWGAGGATGELFF. CDR3 coding DNA: TGTGCCACCAGCAGAGGGTGGGGAGCGGGGGGCGCCACCGGGGAGCTGTTTTTT. The gene calls are TRBV15 and TRBJ2-2; TRBD2 matches 9 bases. J lost 4 bases, V lost 1 base, and 10 bases had no gene match. CDR1 and CDR2 from the germline V gene are LNHNV and YYDKDF (reference sequence). The length of the CDR3 is 18 residues.

The chain carries TRBV7-3 and TRBJ2-5, with D possibly TRBD1 on 6 matching bases. The V gene lost 4 bases and the J gene lost 4 bases, with 16 bases spanning the gap. This CDR3 is 15 amino acids long. Germline CDR1 reads SGHTA; CDR2 reads FQGTGA. The CDR3 protein is CASSSTTTGSETQYF. In DNA, the CDR3 is TGTGCCAGCAGCTCCACCACGACAGGATCAGAGACCCAGTACTTC.

CDR3 loop: CASSEIWGSSYEQYF. The DNA of the CDR3 is TGTGCCAGCAGTGAGATCTGGGGCAGCTCCTACGAGCAGTACTTC. V is TRBV6-1 and J is TRBJ2-7, with D possibly matching TRBD1 (5 bases). This CDR3 has 15 residues. Trimming shortened V by 3 bases and J by 0 bases, and 12 bases separated the two germline ends. Germline V CDR1 and CDR2: MNHNS, SASEGT.

The genes are TRBV4-1 and TRBJ1-6, with D uncertain. With 4 bases removed from V and 4 bases from J, the gap between germline ends came to 14 bases. Per the germline V gene, CDR1 is MGHRA and CDR2 is YSYEKL. The CDR3 is 16 residues long. CDR3 nucleotides: TGCGCCAGCAGCCCCCTTAATCAGGCGTATAATTCACCCCTCCACTTT. Its translation: CASSPLNQAYNSPLHF.

The CDR3 DNA follows: TGCGCCAGCAGCTTTATGGGGGGGCTAGGAGATACGCAGTATTTT. Protein sequence: CASSFMGGLGDTQYF. The gene calls are TRBV5-1 and TRBJ2-3; possible D gene TRBD2, 7 bases. Germline V gene data show CDR1 as SGHRS and CDR2 as YFSETQ. The CDR3 has 15 amino acids. V shed 2 bases and J shed 5 bases, with 15 bases lying between them.

The count of this clone is one. The rearrangement uses TRBV12-5 and TRBJ1-1, with D maybe TRBD1 (5 bases). Trimming left V 0 bases short and J 3 bases short, with 14 bases between. Germline V gene lookup returns CDR1 LGHNT and CDR2 FRNRAP. This CDR3 spans 16 amino acids. The CDR3 DNA sequence: TGTGCTAGTGGTTTGGTACCTGACAGCGGGGACACTGAAGCTTTCTTT. It is translated as CASGLVPDSGDTEAFF.

The chain employs TRBV9 and TRBJ2-5; 10 nucleotides match TRBD2. Germline assignment: CDR1 SGDLS and CDR2 YYNGEE. The V gene end was trimmed by 0 bases and the J gene end by 4 bases; junction bases not matched to a gene: 9. The CDR3 totals 17 residues. The CDR3 here is CASSVGEAGGLRETQYF. The DNA of the CDR3 is TGTGCCAGCAGCGTAGGTGAAGCGGGGGGGCTTCGAGAGACCCAGTACTTC.

This clone was counted a few times. The rearrangement uses TRBV7-9 and TRBJ2-3; 10 nucleotides line up with TRBD2. Germline loops: CDR1 SEHNR, CDR2 FQNEAQ (reference sequence). The junction had 8 bases not matched to a gene; V was cut back by 4 bases and J by 4 bases. The CDR3 consists of 16 residues. In DNA, the CDR3 is TGTGCCAGCAGCTCTTTAACTAGCGGGATTCCAGATACGCAGTATTTT. This translates into CASSSLTSGIPDTQYF.

This rearrangement joins TRBV5-1 to TRBJ2-6, with TRBD2 as a possible D gene (6 bases). There are 15 residues in the CDR3. Germline loops: CDR1 SGHRS, CDR2 YFSETQ. Trimming cost V 4 bases and J 5 bases, with 13 bases left between them. CDR3 in DNA: TGCGCCAGCAGCGGTGGGGGGATGAGGGCCAACGTCCTGACTTTC. Its translation: CASSGGGMRANVLTF. The full variable domain, rest sourced from reference TRBV5-1 and TRBJ2-6, is KAGVTQTPRYLIKTRGQQVTLSCSPISGHRSVSWYQQTPGQGLQFLFEYFSETQRNKGNFPGRFSGRQFSNSRSEMNVSTLELGDSALYLCASSGGGMRANVLTFGAGSRLTVL.

The rearrangement joins TRBV9 to TRBJ2-3, with D uncertain. Looked up from germline, CDR1 is SGDLS and CDR2 is YYNGEE. Deletions cut 4 bases from V and 6 bases from J, with 15 bases between. This CDR3 region has 14 residues. The DNA of the CDR3 is TGTGCCAGCAGCCCCCCTACTCCCTTGGATACGCAGTATTTT. Its translation is CASSPPTPLDTQYF.

The chain is built from TRBV4-1 and TRBJ2-7; 10 bases are a match to TRBD2. The CDR3 length is 15 residues. Trimming took 3 bases from V and 0 from J; bases not matched to a gene: 2. Germline-derived CDR1 and CDR2 are MGHRA and YSYEKL. DNA of the CDR3: TGCGCCAGCAGCCAGGGGACTAGCGTCTCCTACGAGCAGTACTTC. Protein sequence: CASSQGTSVSYEQYF.

This chain connects TRBV18 to TRBJ1-1; D unclear. V dropped 8 bases and J dropped 6 bases, with 19 bases sitting between them. The germline gives CDR1 KGHSH, CDR2 LQKENI. CDR3 size: 14 residues. The DNA for the CDR3 is TGTGCCAGCCAAAACGTGGAGGGATGGGCTGAAGCTTTCTTT. Translated: CASQNVEGWAEAFF.

This chain connects TRBV10-1 to TRBJ2-7; no firm D call. Germline CDR1 and CDR2: WNHNN and SYGVQD (reference sequence). The CDR3 length is 14 residues. The V end was cut by 5 bases, the J end by 6 bases, with 17 bases between. CDR3 protein: CASSLSRIYSEQYF. CDR3 nucleotide sequence: TGCGCCAGCAGTTTGAGCAGGATATATTCCGAGCAGTACTTC.